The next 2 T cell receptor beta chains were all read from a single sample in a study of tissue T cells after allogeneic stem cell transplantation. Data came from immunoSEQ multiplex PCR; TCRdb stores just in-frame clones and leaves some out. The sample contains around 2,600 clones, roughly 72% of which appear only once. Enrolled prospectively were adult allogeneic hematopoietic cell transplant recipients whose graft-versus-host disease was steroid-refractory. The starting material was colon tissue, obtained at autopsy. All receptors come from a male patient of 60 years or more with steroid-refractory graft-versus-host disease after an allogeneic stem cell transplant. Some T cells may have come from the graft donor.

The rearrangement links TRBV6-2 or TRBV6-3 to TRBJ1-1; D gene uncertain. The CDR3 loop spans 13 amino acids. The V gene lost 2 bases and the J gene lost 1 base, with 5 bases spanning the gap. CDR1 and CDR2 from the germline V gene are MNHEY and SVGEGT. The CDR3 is CASSYGRNTEAFF. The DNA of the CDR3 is TGTGCCAGCAGTTACGGCAGGAACACTGAAGCTTTCTTT.

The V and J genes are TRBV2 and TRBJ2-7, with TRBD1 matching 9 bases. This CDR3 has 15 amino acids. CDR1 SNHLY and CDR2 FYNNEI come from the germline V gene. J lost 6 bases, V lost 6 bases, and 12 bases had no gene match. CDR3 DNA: TGTGCCAGCAGACCCGACAGGGGGAATAGAGGCGAGCAGTACTTC. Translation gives CASRPDRGNRGEQYF.